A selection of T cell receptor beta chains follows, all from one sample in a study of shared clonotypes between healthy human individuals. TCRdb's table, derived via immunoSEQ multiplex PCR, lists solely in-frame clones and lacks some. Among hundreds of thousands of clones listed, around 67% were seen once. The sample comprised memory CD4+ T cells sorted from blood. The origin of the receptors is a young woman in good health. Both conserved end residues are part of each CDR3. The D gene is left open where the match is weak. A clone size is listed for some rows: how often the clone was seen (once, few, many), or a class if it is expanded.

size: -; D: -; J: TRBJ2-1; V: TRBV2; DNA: TGTGCCAGCAGTTGGGAGCAGTTCTTC; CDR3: CASSWEQFF
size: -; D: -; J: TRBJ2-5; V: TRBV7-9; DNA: TGTGCCAGCAGCTTAACTAGCTCCCCACCGTGGGAGACCCAGTACTTC; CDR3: CASSLTSSPPWETQYF
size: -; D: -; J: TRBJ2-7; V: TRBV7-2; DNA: TGTGCCAGCAGCCCAGGTTATCCCTACGAGCAGTACTTC; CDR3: CASSPGYPYEQYF
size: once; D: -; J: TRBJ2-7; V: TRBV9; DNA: TGTGCCAGCAGCCCCCTGGGGGCGAGTGAGCAGTACTTC; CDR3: CASSPLGASEQYF
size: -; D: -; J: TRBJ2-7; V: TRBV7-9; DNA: TGTGCCAGCAGCTTAGCGTTGCTAGGCCATGTCCACGAGCAGTACTTC; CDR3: CASSLALLGHVHEQYF
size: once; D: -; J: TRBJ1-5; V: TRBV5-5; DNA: TGTGCCAGCAGCTTAGACGTAGGGGCTAGCAATCAGCCCCAGCATTTT; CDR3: CASSLDVGASNQPQHF
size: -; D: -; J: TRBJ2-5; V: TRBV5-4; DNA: TGTGCCAGCAGCTTTTCCGGAAGGGAGGAGACCCAGTACTTC; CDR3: CASSFSGREETQYF
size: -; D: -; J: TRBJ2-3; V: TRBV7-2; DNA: TGTGCCAGCAGCTTTCTGCAGTCCGATACGCAGTATTTT; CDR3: CASSFLQSDTQYF
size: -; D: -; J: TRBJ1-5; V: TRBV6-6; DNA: TGTGCCAGCAGTCACGACGGGAATCAGCCCCAGCATTTT; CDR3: CASSHDGNQPQHF
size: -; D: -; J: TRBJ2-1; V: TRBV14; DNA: TGTGCCAGCAGCCGCGATCCCGGCGCAGATCCCTACAATGAGCAGTTCTTC; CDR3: CASSRDPGADPYNEQFF
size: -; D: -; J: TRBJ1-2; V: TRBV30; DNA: TGTGCCTGGAGTGTATCTCCAGGGGACACCTTC; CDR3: CAWSVSPGDTF
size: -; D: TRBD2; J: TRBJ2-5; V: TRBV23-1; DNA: TGCGCCAGCAGCGAAAAAACGCCGGGACTAGCGGGAGAGGCGGAGACCCAGTACTTC; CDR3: CASSEKTPGLAGEAETQYF
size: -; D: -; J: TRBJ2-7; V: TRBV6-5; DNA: TGTGCCAGCAGTTACTCGAATTGGCTCACCCATGAGCAGTACTTC; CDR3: CASSYSNWLTHEQYF
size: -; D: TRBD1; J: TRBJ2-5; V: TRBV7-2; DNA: TGTGCCAGCAGCTTAGGACAGGGGGGAACCCAGTACTTC; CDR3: CASSLGQGGTQYF
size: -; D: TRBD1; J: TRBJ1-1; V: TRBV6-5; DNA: TGTGCCAGCACCTTGGGACAGGGATGGGCTGAAGCTTTCTTT; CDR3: CASTLGQGWAEAFF
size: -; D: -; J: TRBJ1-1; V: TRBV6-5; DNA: TGTGCCAGCAGTTGGGGTCAATTCGGGAACACTGAAGCTTTCTTT; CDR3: CASSWGQFGNTEAFF
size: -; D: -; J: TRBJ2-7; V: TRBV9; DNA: TGTGCCAGCAGCGTAGATCAGGGATCGTTTAGCGAGCAGTACTTC; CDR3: CASSVDQGSFSEQYF
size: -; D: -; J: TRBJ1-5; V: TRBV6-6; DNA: TGTGCCAGCAGCCCTACGGGTTATAGCAATCAGCCCCAGCATTTT; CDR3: CASSPTGYSNQPQHF
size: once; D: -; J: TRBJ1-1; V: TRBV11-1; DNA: TGTGCCAGCAGCCCGGGGTCGGGAGAGGGCGCTGAAGCTTTCTTT; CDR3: CASSPGSGEGAEAFF
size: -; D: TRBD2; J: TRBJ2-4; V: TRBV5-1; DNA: TGCGCCAGCAGCTTTGGACTAGCGGATATAGCCAAAAACATTCAGTACTTC; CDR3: CASSFGLADIAKNIQYF
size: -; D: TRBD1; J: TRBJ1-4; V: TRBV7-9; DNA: TGTGCCAGCAGCCGCACAGGGGATAGGGTAAAACTGTTTTTT; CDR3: CASSRTGDRVKLFF
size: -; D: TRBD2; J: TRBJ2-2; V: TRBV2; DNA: TGTGCCAGCAAGGAGGGGAGGGGCACCGGGGAGCTGTTTTTT; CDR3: CASKEGRGTGELFF
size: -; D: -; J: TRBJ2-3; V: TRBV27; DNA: TGTGCCAGCAGTACGTTGGATACGCAGTATTTT; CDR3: CASSTLDTQYF
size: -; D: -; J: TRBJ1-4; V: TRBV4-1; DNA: TGCGCCAGCAGCCAGCCTACGGGGCCCAATGAAAAACTGTTTTTT; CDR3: CASSQPTGPNEKLFF
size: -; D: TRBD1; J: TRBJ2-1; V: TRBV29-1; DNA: TGCAGCGTTGAAACAGGGGGTTACTACAATGAGCAGTTCTTC; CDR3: CSVETGGYYNEQFF
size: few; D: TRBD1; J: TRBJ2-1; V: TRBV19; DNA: TGTGCCAGTAGTAGGGGGACAGGGAAGGATGAGCAGTTCTTC; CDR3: CASSRGTGKDEQFF
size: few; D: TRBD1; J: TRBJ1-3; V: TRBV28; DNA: TGTGCCAGCAGCCTGGGACAGGGGCCGTATGGAAACACCATATATTTT; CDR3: CASSLGQGPYGNTIYF
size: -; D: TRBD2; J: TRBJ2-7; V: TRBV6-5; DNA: TGTGCCAGCAGTTCCCCGTTAGCGGGAGGTACCTACGAGCAGTACTTC; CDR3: CASSSPLAGGTYEQYF
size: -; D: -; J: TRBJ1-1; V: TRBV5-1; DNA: TGCGCCAGCAGGGGGAACGGCTTGAACACTGAAGCTTTCTTT; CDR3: CASRGNGLNTEAFF
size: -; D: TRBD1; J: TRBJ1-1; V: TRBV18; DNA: TGTGCCAGCTCACCGACAGGGGGATTTAACACTGAAGCTTTCTTT; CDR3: CASSPTGGFNTEAFF
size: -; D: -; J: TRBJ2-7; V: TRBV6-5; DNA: TGTGCCAGCAGTCCCCGGTACGAGGGAGCCTACGAGCAGTACTTC; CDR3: CASSPRYEGAYEQYF
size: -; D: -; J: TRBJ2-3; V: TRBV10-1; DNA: TGCGCCAGCAGTGAGTCGCAGCTTACGCAGTATTTT; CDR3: CASSESQLTQYF
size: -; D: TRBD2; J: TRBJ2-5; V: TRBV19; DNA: TGTGCCAGTAGCAGGTCCGGGAGGGCTGAGACCCAGTACTTC; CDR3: CASSRSGRAETQYF
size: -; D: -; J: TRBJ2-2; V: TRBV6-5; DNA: TGTGCCAGCAGTTTCAATAGCGAACCGAACACCGGGGAGCTGTTTTTT; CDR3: CASSFNSEPNTGELFF
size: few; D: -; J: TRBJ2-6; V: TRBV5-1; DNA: TGCGCCAGCAACGTGGGAGGTCTAAGCTCTGGGGCCAACGTCCTGACTTTC; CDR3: CASNVGGLSSGANVLTF
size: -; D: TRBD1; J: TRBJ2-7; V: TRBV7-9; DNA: TGTGCCAGCAGCTTAGACGAGACAGGGGTCTACGAGCAGTACTTC; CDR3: CASSLDETGVYEQYF
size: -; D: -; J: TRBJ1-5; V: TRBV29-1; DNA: TGCAGCGTTGAGCTGGGGAGCAATCAGCCCCAGCATTTT; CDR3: CSVELGSNQPQHF
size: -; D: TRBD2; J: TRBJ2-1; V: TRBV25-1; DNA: TGTGCCAGCAGTGAAGCTAGCGGGCCATTGCCGGAGCAGTTCTTC; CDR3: CASSEASGPLPEQFF
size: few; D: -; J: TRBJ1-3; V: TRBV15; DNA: TGTGCCACCAGCAGAGACTACACACCTGGAAACACCATATATTTT; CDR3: CATSRDYTPGNTIYF
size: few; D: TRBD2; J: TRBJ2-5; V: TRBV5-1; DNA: TGCGCCAGCAGCTTGGGGCTAGCGGACCTCCAAGAGACCCAGTACTTC; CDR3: CASSLGLADLQETQYF
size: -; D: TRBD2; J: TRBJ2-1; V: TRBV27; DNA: TGTGCCAGCAGTAAAGGACTAGTCTCCTACAATGAGCAGTTCTTC; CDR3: CASSKGLVSYNEQFF
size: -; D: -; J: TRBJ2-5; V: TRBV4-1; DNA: TGCGCCAGCAGCAGGCAGGGTTTTGGGGAGACCCAGTACTTC; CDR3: CASSRQGFGETQYF
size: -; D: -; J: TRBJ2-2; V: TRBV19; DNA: TGTGCCAGTAGTATTAATGGGGCACTCTACTTGGCCGGGGAGCTGTTTTTT; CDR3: CASSINGALYLAGELFF
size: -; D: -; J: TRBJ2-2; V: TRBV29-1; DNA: TGCAGCGTTGGGCACAGCTCCGGAGGCGGGGAGCTGTTTTTT; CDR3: CSVGHSSGGGELFF
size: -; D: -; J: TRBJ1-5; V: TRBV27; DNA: TGTGCCAGCTGCCCCCGAGGGCCCACCCTCAGCAATCAGCCCCAGCATTTT; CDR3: CASCPRGPTLSNQPQHF
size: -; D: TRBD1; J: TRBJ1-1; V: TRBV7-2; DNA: TGTGCCAGCAGCTCTTCCGACAGGGGGAACACTGAAGCTTTCTTT; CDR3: CASSSSDRGNTEAFF
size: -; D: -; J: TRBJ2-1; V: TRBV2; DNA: TGTGCCAGCAGTACCCGGGACCCCTACAATGAGCAGTTCTTC; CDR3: CASSTRDPYNEQFF
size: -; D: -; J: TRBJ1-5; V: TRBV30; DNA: TGTGCCTGGAGTGTAGGTCGAGGCAATCAGCCCCAGCATTTT; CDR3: CAWSVGRGNQPQHF
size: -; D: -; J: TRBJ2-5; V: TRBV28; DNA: TGTGCCAGCAGTTCTACAGGGCGGGAGACCCAGTACTTC; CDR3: CASSSTGRETQYF
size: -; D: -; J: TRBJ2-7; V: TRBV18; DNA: TGTGCCAGCTCACAGCGGCCCCAGGGGGAGCAGTACTTC; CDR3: CASSQRPQGEQYF
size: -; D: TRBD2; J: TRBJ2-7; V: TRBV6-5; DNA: TGTGCCAGCAGTTACTCCTGGACTAGCGTGATGAACGAGCAGTACTTC; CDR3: CASSYSWTSVMNEQYF
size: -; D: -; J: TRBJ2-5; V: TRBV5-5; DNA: TGTGCCAGCAGCTTAAGCGGTGTCGGGACCCAGTACTTC; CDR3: CASSLSGVGTQYF
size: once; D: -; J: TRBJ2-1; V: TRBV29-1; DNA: TGCAGCGCGCTAGGAGGGGGCAAGGGCAATGAGCAGTTCTTC; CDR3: CSALGGGKGNEQFF